This T cell receptor (beta chain) derives from a study of CD8 T cells in ankylosing spondylitis. Study-wide results and limits: A motif in TCR beta, a set of seven to nine highly homologous variants, appeared characteristic of ankylosing spondylitis blood.

TCRdb ran MiXCR on the 5' RACE reads and lists one entry per CDR3 protein. The sample contains approximately 130,000 distinct CDR3 sequences, over 10% of which appear only once. This clonotype came up many times. The target antigen is unknown. V lost 6 bases and J 6 bases, leaving 24 bases between the germline ends. Germline values: CDR1 SNHLY, CDR2 FYNNEI. The CDR3 is made up of 16 amino acids. The material sequenced was blood, either unsorted or a sorted T cell fraction (not recorded which). The V gene is TRBV2, the J gene TRBJ2-7; the D gene could be TRBD1 or TRBD2 (6 bases each). The receptor comes from a female donor with ankylosing spondylitis or in good health (not recorded which). CDR3 in DNA: TGTGCCAGCAGGCGGGGCAGGGGCCCACTTTTACGCGAGCAGTACTTC. This codes for CASRRGRGPLLREQYF.